Below, one TCR beta chain is given with its context. What it binds is unknown. The sample belongs to a study of T cells expressing NK-cell markers. Study at large: Just one sequenced donor of eight was HCMV-seronegative, while seven were seropositive.

A 5'RACE template switching approach incorporating UMIs was used to make TCR beta cDNA. TCRdb re-called the 5' RACE reads; one entry per CDR3 protein, DNA not given. The repertoire shows fewer than 200,000 distinct CDR3 sequences; the top ten hold approximately 17%. General study results and limits: Among a few donors, these clonotypes also ranked first in the CD3+CD56-NKG2C+ fraction.

CDR1 is SEHNR, CDR2 FQNEAQ, per germline (reference sequence). CDR3 size: 17 residues. This chain uses TRBV7-9 with TRBJ1-1; the TCRdb D gene call, TRBD1, has no DNA to confirm it. The clonotype originates from a woman between 18 and 75 years old in good health. Sequencing input: blood T cells: a sorted CD56 or NKG2C T cell subset, CD4+ or CD8+ T cells, or bulk PBMC T cells (not recorded which). CDR3 sequence reads: CASSPLRTGDGDTEAFF.